The 20 T cell receptor beta chains given below trace back to one sample, sequenced in a study of cytomegalovirus exposure and HLA in healthy donors. Primers: 60 Vbeta forward and 13 Jbeta reverse. Sequencing was performed with immunoSEQ multiplex PCR; in TCRdb, only in-frame clones are kept and a portion is missing. The sample carries 60,000 to 100,000 clones, under 80% recorded once. Sequences were obtained from PBMCs. The receptors were sampled from a man between 40 and 49 years old in good health and CMV-seronegative.

The chain couples TRBV18 to TRBJ2-1, with 7 bases matching TRBD1. This CDR3 spans 15 amino acids. V was clipped by 3 bases and J by 0 bases; unmatched bases: 2. The germline V gene has CDR1 KGHSH and CDR2 LQKENI. The CDR3 loop reads CASSPSGGSYNEQFF. For the CDR3, the DNA is TGTGCCAGCTCACCGTCAGGGGGCTCCTACAATGAGCAGTTCTTC.

The rearrangement joins TRBV19 to TRBJ1-1; no definite D call. CDR1 LNHDA and CDR2 SQIVND come from the germline V gene (reference sequence). V shed 5 bases and J shed 1 base, with 8 bases lying between them. The CDR3 is 13 amino acids. CDR3 amino acids: CASSLVSNTEAFF. The CDR3 region has the DNA TGTGCCAGTAGTCTCGTGTCGAACACTGAAGCTTTCTTT.

The rearrangement uses TRBV5-1 and TRBJ2-3; 9 bases line up with TRBD2. This CDR3 comprises 16 residues. V lost 4 bases and J lost 0; bases outside the gene matches: 6. From germline, CDR1 is SGHRS and CDR2 YFSETQ. The CDR3 spells CASSEGLALSTDTQYF. For the CDR3, the DNA is TGCGCCAGCAGCGAAGGACTAGCGCTAAGCACAGATACGCAGTATTTT.

The chain employs TRBV23-1 and TRBJ2-1, with 7 bases lining up with TRBD2. TRBV23-1 is marked as an open reading frame, function uncertain. The trim removed 9 bases at V and 2 bases at J, leaving 13 bases unmatched. The CDR3 is 16 residues long. The CDR3 sequence is CARHGRGRNPYNEQFF. CDR3 coding DNA: TGCGCCAGACACGGGCGGGGGAGGAACCCCTACAATGAGCAGTTCTTC.

The V and J genes are TRBV19 and TRBJ2-5; maybe TRBD2 (5 bases). Trimming cost V 3 bases and J 1 base, with 6 bases left between them. Germline-derived CDR1 and CDR2 are LNHDA and SQIVND (reference sequence). The CDR3 totals 13 residues. CDR3 DNA: TGTGCCAGTAGTATCGGGGTCCAAGAGACCCAGTACTTC. Amino acid sequence: CASSIGVQETQYF.

This rearrangement joins TRBV18 to TRBJ2-7, with unresolved D. The V end was cut by 3 bases, the J end by 5 bases, with 8 bases between. This CDR3 has 12 residues. Per the germline V gene, CDR1 is KGHSH and CDR2 is LQKENI. The CDR3 loop reads CASSPMANEQYF. The DNA of the CDR3 is TGTGCCAGCTCACCCATGGCAAACGAGCAGTACTTC. Full variable domain (missing parts from reference TRBV18 and TRBJ2-7): NAGVMQNPRHLVRRRGQEARLRCSPMKGHSHVYWYRQLPEEGLKFMVYLQKENIIDESGMPKERFSAEFPKEGPSILRIQQVVRGDSAAYFCASSPMANEQYFGPGTRLTVT.

The V and J genes are TRBV7-3 and TRBJ2-1; 9 nucleotides line up with TRBD2. Germline V gene data show CDR1 as SGHTA and CDR2 as FQGTGA. V shed 6 bases, J shed 9 bases, and the junction held 12 bases outside the gene matches. The CDR3 sequence is 15 residues long. Written as DNA, the CDR3 is TGTGCCAGCAGGCGTACCAGCGGGAGGTTCAGTGAGCAGTTCTTC. Its protein is CASRRTSGRFSEQFF. The whole variable domain, filled in from reference TRBV7-3 and TRBJ2-1, reads GAGVSQTPSNKVTEKGKYVELRCDPISGHTALYWYRQSLGQGPEFLIYFQGTGAADDSGLPNDRFFAVRPEGSVSTLKIQRTERGDSAVYLCASRRTSGRFSEQFFGPGTRLTVL.

This sequence joins TRBV20-1 and TRBJ2-7; no reliable D call. The CDR3 extends over 11 amino acids. The germline gives CDR1 DFQATT, CDR2 SNEGSKA (reference sequence). Trimming took 5 bases from V and 4 from J, leaving 9 bases between them. Here the CDR3 reads CSAALRYEQYF. CDR3 DNA sequence: TGCAGTGCTGCCCTTCGGTACGAGCAGTACTTC.

This clone was recorded a few times. This sequence joins TRBV19 and TRBJ1-1; TRBD1 is a possible D gene (6 bases). In germline, CDR1 is LNHDA, CDR2 SQIVND (reference sequence). Between the trimmed V and J ends, which lost 4 bases and 1 base, there was a span of 19 bases. The CDR3 is 17 residues long. CDR3 DNA sequence: TGTGCCAGTAGTACAAACCAACAGGGCCTCAGGAACACTGAAGCTTTCTTT. Translation: CASSTNQQGLRNTEAFF. Full variable domain (remainder filled in from reference TRBV19 and TRBJ1-1): DGGITQSPKYLFRKEGQNVTLSCEQNLNHDAMYWYRQDPGQGLRLIYYSQIVNDFQKGDIAEGYSVSREKKESFPLTVTSAQKNPTAFYLCASSTNQQGLRNTEAFFGQGTRLTVV.

The chain carries TRBV2 and TRBJ2-7; TRBD1 might be the D (5 bases). CDR3 length: 12 residues. Germline CDR1 and CDR2: SNHLY and FYNNEI. Between the trimmed V and J ends, which lost 6 bases and 3 bases, there was a span of 9 bases. The CDR3 DNA follows: TGTGCCAGCAGCCGAGACAGCTACGAGCAGTACTTC. Encoded protein: CASSRDSYEQYF.

V and J are TRBV28 and TRBJ2-2; D perhaps matches TRBD2 (7 bases). Germline loops: CDR1 MDHEN, CDR2 SYDVKM. V was cut by 3 bases and J by 5 bases, with 13 bases left in between. The CDR3 is 15 residues long. This chain's CDR3 is CASSLGGGATGELFF. The CDR3 DNA sequence: TGTGCCAGCAGTTTGGGTGGGGGGGCAACCGGGGAGCTGTTTTTT.

The chain joins TRBV5-1 to TRBJ2-3; TRBD2 might be the D (6 bases). V lost 4 bases to trimming and J lost 2 bases, with 14 bases between them. This CDR3 spans 15 amino acids. The V gene's germline CDR1 is SGHRS and CDR2 YFSETQ. The CDR3 DNA reads as TGCGCCAGCAGCGCTAGCGCCCTGATCACAGATACGCAGTATTTT. Translated: CASSASALITDTQYF.

This sequence joins TRBV29-1 and TRBJ2-1, with D tentatively TRBD2 (6 bases). Per germline, CDR1 SQVTM and CDR2 ANQGSEA. V gave up 7 bases and J gave up 0 bases, with 22 bases separating them. The CDR3 consists of 17 residues. The CDR3 sequence is CSADGSDGRSSYNEQFF. CDR3 nucleotide sequence: TGCAGCGCTGACGGGAGTGACGGGCGTAGCTCCTACAATGAGCAGTTCTTC.

This chain connects TRBV2 to TRBJ2-3, with 9 nucleotides matching TRBD2. Germline CDR1 reads SNHLY; CDR2 reads FYNNEI. This CDR3 has 14 amino acids. Germline trimming cut 6 bases from V and 2 bases from J; bases unmatched to any gene: 3. DNA for the CDR3: TGTGCCAGCAGAATAGCGGGAGTCACAGATACGCAGTATTTT. Translation: CASRIAGVTDTQYF.

V and J are TRBV2 and TRBJ1-5; TRBD1 agrees at 9 bases. The CDR3 runs 16 residues. The V gene end was trimmed by 6 bases and the J gene end by 6 bases; junction bases not matched to a gene: 12. The V gene's germline CDR1 is SNHLY and CDR2 FYNNEI. The CDR3 loop is CASSSQGAGYSQPQHF. CDR3 bases: TGTGCCAGCAGCTCACAGGGGGCGGGGTATAGTCAGCCCCAGCATTTT.

This chain joins TRBV6-5 and TRBJ2-7; D unclear. This CDR3 has 13 residues. Trimming shortened V by 3 bases and J by 0 bases, and 6 bases separated the two germline ends. From germline, CDR1 is MNHEY and CDR2 SVGAGI. The CDR3 sequence: CASSYMFSYEQYF. The CDR3 nucleotides are TGTGCCAGCAGTTATATGTTCTCCTACGAGCAGTACTTC.

This chain joins TRBV18 and TRBJ1-3, with 7 nucleotides matching TRBD1. CDR3 length: 14 amino acids. The trim removed 3 bases at V and 4 bases at J, leaving 3 bases unmatched. Germline lookup yields CDR1 KGHSH and CDR2 LQKENI. This chain's CDR3 is CASSPTGRGNTIYF. The CDR3 region has the DNA TGTGCCAGCTCACCGACAGGGCGCGGAAACACCATATATTTT.

V usage is TRBV4-2 and J usage is TRBJ1-5, with 9 positions matching TRBD1. Looked up from germline, CDR1 is LGHNA and CDR2 is YNFKEQ. The CDR3 has 18 amino acids. J lost 1 base, V lost 0 bases, and 7 bases had no gene match. The CDR3 sequence: CASSQDPFGTGSNQPQHF. In DNA, the CDR3 is TGTGCCAGCAGCCAAGATCCCTTTGGGACAGGGAGCAATCAGCCCCAGCATTTT.

V usage is TRBV2 and J usage is TRBJ1-4, with D perhaps TRBD1 (6 bases). CDR1 is SNHLY, CDR2 FYNNEI, per germline. V was trimmed by 7 bases and J by 8 bases, leaving 17 bases between them. The CDR3 has 14 amino acids. CDR3 bases: TGTGCCAGCACAAGAGGGGGGGGTAACGAAAAACTGTTTTTT. It is translated as CASTRGGGNEKLFF.

The chain carries TRBV25-1 and TRBJ2-2; the match to TRBD2 covers 12 bases. CDR3 length: 17 residues. Losses at the gene ends were 5 bases for V and 6 bases for J; bases not matched to a gene: 10. The germline V gene has CDR1 MGHDK and CDR2 SYGVNS. The CDR3 here is CASSRRLAGDGAGELFF. DNA for the CDR3: TGTGCCAGCAGTAGAAGACTAGCGGGAGATGGGGCCGGGGAGCTGTTTTTT. Full variable domain (remainder filled in from reference TRBV25-1 and TRBJ2-2): EADIYQTPRYLVIGTGKKITLECSQTMGHDKMYWYQQDPGMELHLIHYSYGVNSTEKGDLSSESTVSRIRTEHFPLTLESARPSHTSQYLCASSRRLAGDGAGELFFGEGSRLTVL.